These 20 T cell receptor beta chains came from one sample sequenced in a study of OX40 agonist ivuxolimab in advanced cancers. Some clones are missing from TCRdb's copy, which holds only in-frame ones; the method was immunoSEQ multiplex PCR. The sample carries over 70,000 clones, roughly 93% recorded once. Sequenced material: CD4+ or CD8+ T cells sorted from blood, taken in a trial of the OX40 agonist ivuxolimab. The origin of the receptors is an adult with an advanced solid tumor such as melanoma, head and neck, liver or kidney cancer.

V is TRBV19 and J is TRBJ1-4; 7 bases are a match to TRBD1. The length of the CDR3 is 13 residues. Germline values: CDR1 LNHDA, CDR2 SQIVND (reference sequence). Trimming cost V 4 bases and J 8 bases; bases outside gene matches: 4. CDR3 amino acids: CASSTGTVEKLFF. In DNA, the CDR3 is TGTGCCAGTAGTACCGGGACAGTCGAAAAACTGTTTTTT.

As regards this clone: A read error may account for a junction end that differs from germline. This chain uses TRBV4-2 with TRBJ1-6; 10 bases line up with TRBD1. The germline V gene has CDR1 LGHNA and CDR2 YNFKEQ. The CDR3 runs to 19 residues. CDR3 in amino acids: CVSSQESRTGGSYNSPLHF. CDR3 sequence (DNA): TGTGTCAGCAGCCAAGAATCGAGGACAGGGGGCTCCTATAATTCACCCCTCCACTTT.

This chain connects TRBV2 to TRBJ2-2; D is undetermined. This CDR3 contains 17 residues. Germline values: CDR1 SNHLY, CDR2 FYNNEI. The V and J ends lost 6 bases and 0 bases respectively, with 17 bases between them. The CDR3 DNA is TGTGCCAGCAGCGTCCCTCTTTTAGGCCCGAACACCGGGGAGCTGTTTTTT. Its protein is CASSVPLLGPNTGELFF.

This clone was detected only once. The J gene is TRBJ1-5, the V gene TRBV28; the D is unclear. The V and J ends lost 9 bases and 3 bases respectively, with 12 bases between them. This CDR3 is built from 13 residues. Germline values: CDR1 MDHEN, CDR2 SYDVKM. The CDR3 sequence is CASLRSLNQPQHF. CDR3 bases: TGTGCCAGTCTTAGGAGTCTCAATCAGCCCCAGCATTTT.

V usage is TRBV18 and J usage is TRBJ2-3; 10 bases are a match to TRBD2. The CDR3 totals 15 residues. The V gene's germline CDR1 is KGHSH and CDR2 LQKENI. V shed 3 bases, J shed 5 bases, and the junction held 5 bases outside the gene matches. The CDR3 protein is CASSPPRTSGDTQYF. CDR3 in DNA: TGTGCCAGCTCACCGCCACGGACTAGCGGAGATACGCAGTATTTT.

The chain's CDR3 is CASSEGLAGTGELFF. The CDR3, as DNA: TGCGCCAGCAGCGAGGGACTAGCTGGCACCGGGGAGCTGTTTTTT. The V call is TRBV5-1, the J call TRBJ2-2; 9 bases line up with TRBD2. The CDR3 length is 15 residues. Germline assignment: CDR1 SGHRS and CDR2 YFSETQ. With 4 bases clipped from V and 4 bases from J, the junction kept 5 bases outside the gene matches.

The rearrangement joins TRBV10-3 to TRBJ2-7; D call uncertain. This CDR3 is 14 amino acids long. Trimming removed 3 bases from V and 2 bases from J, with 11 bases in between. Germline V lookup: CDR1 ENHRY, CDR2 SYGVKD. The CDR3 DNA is TGTGCCATCAGTGAATACAGTGCAACCTACGAGCAGTACTTC. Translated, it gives CAISEYSATYEQYF.

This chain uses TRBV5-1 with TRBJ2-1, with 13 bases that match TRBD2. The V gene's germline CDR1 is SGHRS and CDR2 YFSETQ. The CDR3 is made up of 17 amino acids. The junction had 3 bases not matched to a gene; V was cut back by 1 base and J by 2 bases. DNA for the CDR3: TGCGCCAGCAGCTTGTGGGGGACTAGCGGGGCCTACAATGAGCAGTTCTTC. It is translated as CASSLWGTSGAYNEQFF. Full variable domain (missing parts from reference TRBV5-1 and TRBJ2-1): KAGVTQTPRYLIKTRGQQVTLSCSPISGHRSVSWYQQTPGQGLQFLFEYFSETQRNKGNFPGRFSGRQFSNSRSEMNVSTLELGDSALYLCASSLWGTSGAYNEQFFGPGTRLTVL.

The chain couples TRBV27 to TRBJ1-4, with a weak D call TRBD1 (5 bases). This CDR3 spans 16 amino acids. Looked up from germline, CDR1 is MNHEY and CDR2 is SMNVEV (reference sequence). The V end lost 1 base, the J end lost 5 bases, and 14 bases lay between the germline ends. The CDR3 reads CASSLLRGRGNEKLFF. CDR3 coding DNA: TGTGCCAGCAGTTTATTGCGCGGTCGGGGGAATGAAAAACTGTTTTTT.

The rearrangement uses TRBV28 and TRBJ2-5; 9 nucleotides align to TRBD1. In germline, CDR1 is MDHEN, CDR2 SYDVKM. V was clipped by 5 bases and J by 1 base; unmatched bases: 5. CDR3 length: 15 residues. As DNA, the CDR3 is TGTGCCAGCAGTGGACAGGGGACGTCCCAAGAGACCCAGTACTTC. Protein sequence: CASSGQGTSQETQYF.

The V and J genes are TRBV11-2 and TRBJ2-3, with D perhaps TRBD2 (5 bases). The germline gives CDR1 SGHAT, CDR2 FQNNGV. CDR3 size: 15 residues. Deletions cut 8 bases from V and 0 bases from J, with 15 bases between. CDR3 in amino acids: CASARESSSTDTQYF. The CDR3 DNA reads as TGTGCCAGCGCGAGGGAGAGTTCTAGCACAGATACGCAGTATTTT. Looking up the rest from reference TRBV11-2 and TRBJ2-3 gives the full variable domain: EAGVAQSPRYKIIEKRQSVAFWCNPISGHATLYWYQQILGQGPKLLIQFQNNGVVDDSQLPKDRFSAERLKGVDSTLKIQPAKLEDSAVYLCASARESSSTDTQYFGPGTRLTVL.

The CDR3 DNA is TGTGCCAGCAGCGAGGGGAGTAATGAAAAACTGTTTTTT. Translating it yields CASSEGSNEKLFF. The rearrangement links TRBV5-4 to TRBJ1-4, with D tentatively TRBD1 (5 bases). V lost 4 bases and J lost 4, with 8 bases in between. The V gene's germline CDR1 is SGHNT and CDR2 YYREEE (reference sequence). CDR3 length equals 13 residues.

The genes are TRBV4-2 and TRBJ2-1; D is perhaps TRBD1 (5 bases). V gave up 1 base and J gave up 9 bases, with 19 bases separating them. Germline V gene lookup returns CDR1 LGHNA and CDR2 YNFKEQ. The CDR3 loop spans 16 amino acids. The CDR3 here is CASSQVGRGERGEQFF. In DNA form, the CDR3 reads TGTGCCAGCAGCCAAGTCGGTAGGGGTGAAAGAGGTGAGCAGTTCTTC.

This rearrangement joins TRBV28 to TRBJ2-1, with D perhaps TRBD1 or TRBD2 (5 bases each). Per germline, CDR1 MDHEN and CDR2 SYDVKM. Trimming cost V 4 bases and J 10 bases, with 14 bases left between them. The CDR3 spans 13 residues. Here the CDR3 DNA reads TGTGCCAGCAGTTCCACAGGCCGAGGGGAGCAGTTCTTC. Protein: CASSSTGRGEQFF.

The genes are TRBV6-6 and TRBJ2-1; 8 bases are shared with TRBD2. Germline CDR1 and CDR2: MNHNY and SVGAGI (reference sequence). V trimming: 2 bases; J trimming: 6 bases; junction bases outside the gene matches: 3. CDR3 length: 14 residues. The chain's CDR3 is CASSYRTSSNEQFF. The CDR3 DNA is TGTGCCAGCAGTTACCGGACTAGCTCCAATGAGCAGTTCTTC.

The CDR3 DNA reads TGTGCCAGCAGCCCCCCCAAGGCCAATGAGCAGTTCTTC. It translates to CASSPPKANEQFF. This chain connects TRBV6-6 to TRBJ2-1; D unresolved. The germline CDR1 and CDR2 sequences are MNHNY and SVGAGI (reference sequence). With 6 bases removed from V and 6 bases from J, the gap between germline ends came to 12 bases. The CDR3 covers 13 residues.

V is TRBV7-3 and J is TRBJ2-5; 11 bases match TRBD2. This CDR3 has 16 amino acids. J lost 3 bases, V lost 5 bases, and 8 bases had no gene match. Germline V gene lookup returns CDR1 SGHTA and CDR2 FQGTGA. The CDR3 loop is CASSPLAGGREETQYF. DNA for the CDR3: TGTGCCAGCAGCCCCCTAGCGGGAGGCCGGGAAGAGACCCAGTACTTC.

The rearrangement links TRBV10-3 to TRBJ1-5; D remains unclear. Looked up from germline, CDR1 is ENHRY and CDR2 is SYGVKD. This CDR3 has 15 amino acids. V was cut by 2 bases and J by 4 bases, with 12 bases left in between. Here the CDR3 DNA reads TGTGCCATCAGTGAGGGGTTGGCGGGTAATCAGCCCCAGCATTTT. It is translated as CAISEGLAGNQPQHF.

In DNA form, the CDR3 reads TGTGCCAGCAGTGAAGTTGCCAGGGGGCAAGGGGAGCAGTTCTTC. Its translation is CASSEVARGQGEQFF. The chain joins TRBV6-1 to TRBJ2-1; TRBD1 agrees at 8 bases. The CDR3 is 15 residues long. Germline trimming cut 1 base from V and 10 bases from J; bases unmatched to any gene: 9. The germline CDR1 and CDR2 sequences are MNHNS and SASEGT.

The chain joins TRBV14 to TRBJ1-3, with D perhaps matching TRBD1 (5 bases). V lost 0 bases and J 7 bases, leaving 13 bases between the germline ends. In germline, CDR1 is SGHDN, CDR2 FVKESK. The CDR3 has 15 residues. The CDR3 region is CASSQERGVGNTIYF. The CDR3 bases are TGTGCCAGCAGCCAAGAAAGGGGTGTCGGGAACACCATATATTTT.